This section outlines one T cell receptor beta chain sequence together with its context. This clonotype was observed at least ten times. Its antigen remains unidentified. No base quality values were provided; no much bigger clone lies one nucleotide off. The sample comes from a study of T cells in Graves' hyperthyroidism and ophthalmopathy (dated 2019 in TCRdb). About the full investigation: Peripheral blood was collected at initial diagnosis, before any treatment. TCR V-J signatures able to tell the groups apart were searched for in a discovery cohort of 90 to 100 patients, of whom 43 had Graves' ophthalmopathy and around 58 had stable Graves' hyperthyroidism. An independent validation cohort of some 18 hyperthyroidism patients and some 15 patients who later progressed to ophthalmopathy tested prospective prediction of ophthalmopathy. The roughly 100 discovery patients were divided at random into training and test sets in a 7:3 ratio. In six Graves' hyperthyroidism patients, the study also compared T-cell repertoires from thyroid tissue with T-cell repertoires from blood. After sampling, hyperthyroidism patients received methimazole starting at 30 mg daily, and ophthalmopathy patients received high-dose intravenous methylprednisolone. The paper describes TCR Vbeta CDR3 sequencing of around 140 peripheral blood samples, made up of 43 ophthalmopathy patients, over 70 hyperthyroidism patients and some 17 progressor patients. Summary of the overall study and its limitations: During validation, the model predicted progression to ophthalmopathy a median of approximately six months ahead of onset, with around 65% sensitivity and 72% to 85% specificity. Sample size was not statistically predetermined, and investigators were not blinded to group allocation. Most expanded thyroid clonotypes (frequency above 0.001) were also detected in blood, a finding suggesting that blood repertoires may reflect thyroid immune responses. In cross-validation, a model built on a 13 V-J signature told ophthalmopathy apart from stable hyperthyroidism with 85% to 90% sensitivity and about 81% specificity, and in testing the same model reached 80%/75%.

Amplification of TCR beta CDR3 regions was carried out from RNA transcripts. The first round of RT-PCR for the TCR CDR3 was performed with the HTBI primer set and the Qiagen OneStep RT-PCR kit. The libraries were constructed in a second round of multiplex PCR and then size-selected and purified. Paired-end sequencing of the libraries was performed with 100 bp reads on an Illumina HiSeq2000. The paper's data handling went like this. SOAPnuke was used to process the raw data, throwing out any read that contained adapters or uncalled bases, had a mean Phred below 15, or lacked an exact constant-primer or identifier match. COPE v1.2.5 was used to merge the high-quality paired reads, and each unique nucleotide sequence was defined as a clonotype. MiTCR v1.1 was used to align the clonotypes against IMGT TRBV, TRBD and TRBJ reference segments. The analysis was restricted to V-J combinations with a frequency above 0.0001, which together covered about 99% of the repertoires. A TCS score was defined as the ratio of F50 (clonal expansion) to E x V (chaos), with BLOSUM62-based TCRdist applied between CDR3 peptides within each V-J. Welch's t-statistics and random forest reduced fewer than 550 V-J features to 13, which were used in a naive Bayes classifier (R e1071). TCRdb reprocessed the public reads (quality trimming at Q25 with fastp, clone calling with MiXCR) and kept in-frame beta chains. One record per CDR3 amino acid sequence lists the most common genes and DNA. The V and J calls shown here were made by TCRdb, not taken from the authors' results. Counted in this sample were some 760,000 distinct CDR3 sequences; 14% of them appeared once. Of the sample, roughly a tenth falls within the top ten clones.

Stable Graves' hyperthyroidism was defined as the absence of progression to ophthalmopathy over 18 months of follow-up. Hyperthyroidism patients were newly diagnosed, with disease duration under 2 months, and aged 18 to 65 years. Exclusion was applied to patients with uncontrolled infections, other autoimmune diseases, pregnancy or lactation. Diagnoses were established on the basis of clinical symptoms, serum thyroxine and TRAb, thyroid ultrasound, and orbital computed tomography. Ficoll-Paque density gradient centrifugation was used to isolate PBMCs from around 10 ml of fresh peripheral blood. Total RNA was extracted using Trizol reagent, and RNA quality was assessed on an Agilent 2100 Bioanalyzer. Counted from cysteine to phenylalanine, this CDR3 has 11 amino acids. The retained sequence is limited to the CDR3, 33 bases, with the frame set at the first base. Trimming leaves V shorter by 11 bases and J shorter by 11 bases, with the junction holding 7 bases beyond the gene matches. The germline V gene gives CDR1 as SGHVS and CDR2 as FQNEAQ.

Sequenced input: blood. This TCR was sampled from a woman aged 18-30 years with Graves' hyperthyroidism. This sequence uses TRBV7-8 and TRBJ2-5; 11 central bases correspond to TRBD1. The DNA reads TGTGCCTTCGGACAGGGGGCCCAACAGTACTTC. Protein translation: CAFGQGAQQYF.